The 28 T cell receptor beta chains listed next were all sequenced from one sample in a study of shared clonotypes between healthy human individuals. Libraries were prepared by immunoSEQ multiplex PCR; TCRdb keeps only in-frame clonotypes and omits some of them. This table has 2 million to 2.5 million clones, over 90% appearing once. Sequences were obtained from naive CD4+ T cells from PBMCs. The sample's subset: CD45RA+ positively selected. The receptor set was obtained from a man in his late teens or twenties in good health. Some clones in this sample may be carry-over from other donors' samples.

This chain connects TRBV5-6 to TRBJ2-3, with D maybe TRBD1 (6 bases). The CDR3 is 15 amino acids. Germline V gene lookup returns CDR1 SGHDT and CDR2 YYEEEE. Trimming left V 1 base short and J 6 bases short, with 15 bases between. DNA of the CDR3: TGTGCCAGCAGCTTGCAACAGGGAACCGGTGATACGCAGTATTTT. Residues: CASSLQQGTGDTQYF.

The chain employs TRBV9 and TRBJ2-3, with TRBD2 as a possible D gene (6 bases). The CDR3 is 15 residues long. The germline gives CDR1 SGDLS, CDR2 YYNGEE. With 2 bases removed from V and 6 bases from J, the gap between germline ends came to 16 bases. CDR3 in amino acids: CASSVGGLLSDTQYF. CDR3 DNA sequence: TGTGCCAGCAGCGTCGGGGGACTTCTATCGGATACGCAGTATTTT.

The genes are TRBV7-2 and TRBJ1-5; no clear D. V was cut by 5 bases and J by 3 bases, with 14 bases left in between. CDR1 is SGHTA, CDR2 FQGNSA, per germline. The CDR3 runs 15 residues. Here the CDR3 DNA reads TGTGCCAGCAGCCCCCCCGCCCAGGCCAATCAGCCCCAGCATTTT. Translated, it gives CASSPPAQANQPQHF.

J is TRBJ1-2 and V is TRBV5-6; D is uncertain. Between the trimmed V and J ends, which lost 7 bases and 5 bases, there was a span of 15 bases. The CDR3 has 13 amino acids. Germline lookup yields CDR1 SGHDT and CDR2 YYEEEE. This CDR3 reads CASRLGSGYGYTF. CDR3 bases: TGTGCCAGCCGGCTGGGGTCAGGTTATGGCTACACCTTC.

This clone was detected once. CDR3 sequence (DNA): TGCGCCAGCAGCTTGGGCCTTCTAGCGGGAGACGCCGCAGATACGCAGTATTTT. Translated: CASSLGLLAGDAADTQYF. This chain links TRBV5-1 with TRBJ2-3; the match to TRBD2 covers 10 bases. In germline, CDR1 is SGHRS, CDR2 YFSETQ. The CDR3 covers 18 residues. V gave up 0 bases and J gave up 4 bases; unmatched junction bases: 11.

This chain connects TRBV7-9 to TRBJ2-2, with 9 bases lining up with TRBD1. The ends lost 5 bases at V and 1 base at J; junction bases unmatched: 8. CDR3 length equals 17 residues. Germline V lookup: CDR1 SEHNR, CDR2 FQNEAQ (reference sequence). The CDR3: CASSQNRDRENTGELFF. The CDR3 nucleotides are TGTGCCAGCAGCCAAAACCGGGACAGGGAGAACACCGGGGAGCTGTTTTTT.

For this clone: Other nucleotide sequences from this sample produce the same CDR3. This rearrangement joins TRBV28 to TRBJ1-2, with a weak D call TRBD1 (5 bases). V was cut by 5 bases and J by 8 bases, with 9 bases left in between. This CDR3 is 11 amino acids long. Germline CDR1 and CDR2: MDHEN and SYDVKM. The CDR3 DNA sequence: TGTGCCAGCAGTCCCGGGGGGGGCTACACCTTC. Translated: CASSPGGGYTF.

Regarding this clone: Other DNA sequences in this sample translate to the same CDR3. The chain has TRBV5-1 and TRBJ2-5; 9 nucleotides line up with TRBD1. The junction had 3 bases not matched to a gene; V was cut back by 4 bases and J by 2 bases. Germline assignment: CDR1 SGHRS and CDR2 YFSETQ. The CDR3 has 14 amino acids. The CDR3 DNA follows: TGCGCCAGCAGCCTGGACAGGGGACAAGAGACCCAGTACTTC. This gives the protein CASSLDRGQETQYF.

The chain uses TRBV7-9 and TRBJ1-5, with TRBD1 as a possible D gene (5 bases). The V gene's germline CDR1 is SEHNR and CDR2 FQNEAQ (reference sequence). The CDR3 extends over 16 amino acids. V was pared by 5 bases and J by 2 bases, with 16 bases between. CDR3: CASSPSGGVGNQPQHF. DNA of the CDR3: TGTGCCAGCAGCCCCTCCGGGGGAGTTGGCAATCAGCCCCAGCATTTT.

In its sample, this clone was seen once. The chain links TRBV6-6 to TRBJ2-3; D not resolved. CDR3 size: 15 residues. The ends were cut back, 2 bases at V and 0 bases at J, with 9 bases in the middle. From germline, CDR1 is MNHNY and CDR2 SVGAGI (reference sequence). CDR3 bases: TGTGCCAGCAGTTACCCGGAGATGAGCACAGATACGCAGTATTTT. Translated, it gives CASSYPEMSTDTQYF.

This CDR3 reads CASSEATGTQRGYTF. As DNA, the CDR3 is TGTGCCAGCAGTGAAGCGACCGGGACACAACGAGGCTACACCTTC. V usage is TRBV2 and J usage is TRBJ1-2, with D possibly being TRBD1 (6 bases). CDR3 size: 15 residues. V was shortened by 0 bases and J by 8 bases, with 16 bases between the two germline ends. Germline values: CDR1 SNHLY, CDR2 FYNNEI. The entire variable domain, with the rest obtained from reference TRBV2 and TRBJ1-2, is as follows: EPEVTQTPSHQVTQMGQEVILRCVPISNHLYFYWYRQILGQKVEFLVSFYNNEISEKSEIFDDQFSVERPDGSNFTLKIRSTKLEDSAMYFCASSEATGTQRGYTFGSGTRLTVV.

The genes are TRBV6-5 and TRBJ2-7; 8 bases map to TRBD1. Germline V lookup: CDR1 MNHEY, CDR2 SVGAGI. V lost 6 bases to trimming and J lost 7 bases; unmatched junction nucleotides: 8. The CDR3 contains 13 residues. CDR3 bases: TGTGCCAGCAGAAAACCGGGACAGGAGGAGCAGTACTTC. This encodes CASRKPGQEEQYF.

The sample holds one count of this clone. The CDR3 reads CASSPTASSNQPQHF. CDR3 DNA sequence: TGTGCCAGCAGCCCTACAGCCTCTAGCAATCAGCCCCAGCATTTT. The rearrangement joins TRBV7-2 to TRBJ1-5, with unresolved D. The ends were cut back, 5 bases at V and 0 bases at J, with 11 bases in the middle. Germline V gene sequence: CDR1 SGHTA, CDR2 FQGNSA. There are 15 residues in the CDR3.

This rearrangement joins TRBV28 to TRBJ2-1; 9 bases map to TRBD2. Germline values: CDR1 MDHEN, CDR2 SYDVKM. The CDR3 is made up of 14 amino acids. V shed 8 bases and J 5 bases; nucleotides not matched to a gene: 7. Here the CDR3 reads CASGHGGGDNEQFF. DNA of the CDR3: TGTGCCAGCGGCCATGGCGGGGGGGACAATGAGCAGTTCTTC.

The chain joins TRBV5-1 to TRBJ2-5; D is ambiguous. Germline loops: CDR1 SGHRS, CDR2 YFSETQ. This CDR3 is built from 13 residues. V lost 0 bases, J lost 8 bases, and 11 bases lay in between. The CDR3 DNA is TGCGCCAGCAGCTTGGGCACGGCCAAAACCCAGTACTTC. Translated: CASSLGTAKTQYF.

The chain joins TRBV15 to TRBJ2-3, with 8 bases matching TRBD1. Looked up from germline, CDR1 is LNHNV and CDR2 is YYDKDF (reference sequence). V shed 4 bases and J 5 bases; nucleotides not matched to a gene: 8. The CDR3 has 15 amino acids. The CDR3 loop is CATSTDRGAVDTQYF. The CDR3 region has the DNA TGTGCCACCAGCACAGACAGGGGAGCGGTAGATACGCAGTATTTT. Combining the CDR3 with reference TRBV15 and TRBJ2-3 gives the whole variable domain DAMVIQNPRYQVTQFGKPVTLSCSQTLNHNVMYWYQQKSSQAPKLLFHYYDKDFNNEADTPDNFQSRRPNTSFCFLDIRSPGLGDTAMYLCATSTDRGAVDTQYFGPGTRLTVL.

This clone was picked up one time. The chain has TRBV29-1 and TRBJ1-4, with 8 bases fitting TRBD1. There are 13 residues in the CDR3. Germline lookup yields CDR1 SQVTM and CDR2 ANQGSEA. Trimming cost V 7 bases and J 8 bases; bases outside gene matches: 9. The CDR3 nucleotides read TGCAGCGGGCAGGACAGGGAAAGGGAAAAACTGTTTTTT. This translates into CSGQDREREKLFF.

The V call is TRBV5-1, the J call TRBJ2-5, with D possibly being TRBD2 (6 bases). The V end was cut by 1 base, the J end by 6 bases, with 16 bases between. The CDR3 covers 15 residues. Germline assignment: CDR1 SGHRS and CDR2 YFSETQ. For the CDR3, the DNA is TGCGCCAGCAGCTTGCTCCCGGGAGTAAAGAAGACCCAGTACTTC. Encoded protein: CASSLLPGVKKTQYF.

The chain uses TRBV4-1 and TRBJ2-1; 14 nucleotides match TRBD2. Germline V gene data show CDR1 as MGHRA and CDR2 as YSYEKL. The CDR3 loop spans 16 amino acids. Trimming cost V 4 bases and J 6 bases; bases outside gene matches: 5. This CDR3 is CASSRTGTSGSNEQFF. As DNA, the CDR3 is TGCGCCAGCAGCCGCACCGGGACTAGCGGGAGCAATGAGCAGTTCTTC.

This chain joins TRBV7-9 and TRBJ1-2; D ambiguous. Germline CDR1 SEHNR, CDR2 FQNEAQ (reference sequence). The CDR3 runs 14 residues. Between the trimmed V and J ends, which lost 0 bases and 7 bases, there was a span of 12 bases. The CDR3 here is CASSLANTASGYTF. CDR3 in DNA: TGTGCCAGCAGCTTAGCGAATACAGCGAGTGGCTACACCTTC.

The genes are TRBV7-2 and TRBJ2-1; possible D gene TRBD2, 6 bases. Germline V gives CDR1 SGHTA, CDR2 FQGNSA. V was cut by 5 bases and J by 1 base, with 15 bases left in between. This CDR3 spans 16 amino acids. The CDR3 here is CASSAGLHPSYNEQFF. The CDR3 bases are TGTGCCAGCAGCGCGGGACTTCACCCTTCCTACAATGAGCAGTTCTTC.

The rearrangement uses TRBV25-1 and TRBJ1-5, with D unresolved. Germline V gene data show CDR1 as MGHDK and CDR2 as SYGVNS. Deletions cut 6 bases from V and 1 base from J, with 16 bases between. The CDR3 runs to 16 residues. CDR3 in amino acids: CASSPHREGSNQPQHF. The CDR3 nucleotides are TGTGCCAGCAGCCCCCATCGGGAGGGAAGCAATCAGCCCCAGCATTTT.

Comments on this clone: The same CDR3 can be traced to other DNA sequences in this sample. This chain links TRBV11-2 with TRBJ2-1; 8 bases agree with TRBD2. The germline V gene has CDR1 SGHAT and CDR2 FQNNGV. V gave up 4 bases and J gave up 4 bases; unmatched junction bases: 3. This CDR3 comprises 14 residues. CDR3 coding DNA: TGTGCCAGCAGCTCGGCTAGCGGGTACAATGAGCAGTTCTTC. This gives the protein CASSSASGYNEQFF.

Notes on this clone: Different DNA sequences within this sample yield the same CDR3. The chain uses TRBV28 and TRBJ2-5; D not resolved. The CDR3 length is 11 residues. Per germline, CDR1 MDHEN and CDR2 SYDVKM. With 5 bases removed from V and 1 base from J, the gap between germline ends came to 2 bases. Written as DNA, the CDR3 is TGTGCCAGCAGTCCCCAAGAGACCCAGTACTTC. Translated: CASSPQETQYF.

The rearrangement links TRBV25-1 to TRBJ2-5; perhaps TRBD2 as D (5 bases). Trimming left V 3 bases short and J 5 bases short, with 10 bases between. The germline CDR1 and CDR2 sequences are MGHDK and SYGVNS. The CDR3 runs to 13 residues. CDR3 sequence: CASSDLARETQYF. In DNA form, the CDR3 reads TGTGCCAGCAGTGACCTAGCCAGGGAGACCCAGTACTTC.

DNA of the CDR3: TGTGCCAGCAGCTTAGGACGGTATGAGCAGTTCTTC. It encodes CASSLGRYEQFF. This chain uses TRBV7-9 with TRBJ2-1; no reliable D call. Trimming removed 1 base from V and 8 bases from J, with 6 bases in between. CDR1 is SEHNR and CDR2 is FQNEAQ in the germline V gene (reference sequence). The CDR3 covers 12 residues.

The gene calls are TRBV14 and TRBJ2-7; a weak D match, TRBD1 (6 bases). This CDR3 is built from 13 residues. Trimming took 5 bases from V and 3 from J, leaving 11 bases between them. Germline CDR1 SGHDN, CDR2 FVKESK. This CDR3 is CASSYGQNYEQYF. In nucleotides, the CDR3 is TGTGCCAGCAGCTACGGACAGAACTACGAGCAGTACTTC.

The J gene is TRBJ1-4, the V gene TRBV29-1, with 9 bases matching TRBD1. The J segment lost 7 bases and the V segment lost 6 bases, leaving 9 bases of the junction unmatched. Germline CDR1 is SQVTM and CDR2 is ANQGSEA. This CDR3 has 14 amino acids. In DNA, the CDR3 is TGCAGCGTCAGACCGGGACAGGGAGTTGAAAAACTGTTTTTT. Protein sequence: CSVRPGQGVEKLFF.